This T cell receptor beta chain was profiled in a study of cytomegalovirus exposure and HLA in healthy donors. The germline CDR1 and CDR2 sequences are MNHEY and SVGAGI. V gave up 6 bases and J gave up 3 bases; unmatched junction bases: 7. The CDR3 extends over 15 amino acids. Study-level points and caveats: Cytomegalovirus association was listed for 164 TCR beta chains.

Comment on this clone: Its antigen is unknown.

13 Jbeta primers and 60 Vbeta primers were used for the PCR. In the study's own analysis: Roughly 73 million unique TCR beta chains, roughly 11 million of them shared, were counted by a later analysis. Assay: immunoSEQ multiplex PCR; the TCRdb copy retains only in-frame clones and omits some. D and trimming come from the DNA, and the V and J calls and clone size come from that table. Among roughly 200,000 clones, around 76% were seen once, and the ten largest hold 0.55% to 0.75%. This chain joins TRBV6-5 and TRBJ2-3, with 9 bases fitting TRBD2. The sample was PBMCs. The clonotype originates from a man between 18 and 35 years old in good health and CMV-seronegative. The CDR3 loop is CASSLSGSGTDTQYF. CDR3 nucleotides: TGTGCCAGCAGCCTTAGCGGGAGTGGGACAGATACGCAGTATTTT.